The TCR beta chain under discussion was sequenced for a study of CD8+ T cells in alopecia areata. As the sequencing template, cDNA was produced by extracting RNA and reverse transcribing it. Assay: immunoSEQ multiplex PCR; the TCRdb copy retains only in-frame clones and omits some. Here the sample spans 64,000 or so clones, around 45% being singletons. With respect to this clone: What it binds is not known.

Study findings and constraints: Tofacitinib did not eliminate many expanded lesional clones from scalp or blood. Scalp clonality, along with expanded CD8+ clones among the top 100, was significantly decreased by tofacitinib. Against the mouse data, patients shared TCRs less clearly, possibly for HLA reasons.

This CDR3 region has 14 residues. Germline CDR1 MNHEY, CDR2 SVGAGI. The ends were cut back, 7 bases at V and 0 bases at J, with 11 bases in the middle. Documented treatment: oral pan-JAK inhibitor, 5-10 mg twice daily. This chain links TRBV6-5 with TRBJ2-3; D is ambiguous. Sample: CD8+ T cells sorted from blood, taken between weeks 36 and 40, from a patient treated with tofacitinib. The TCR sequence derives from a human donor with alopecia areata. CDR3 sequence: CASTDGPSTDTQYF. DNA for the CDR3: TGTGCCAGCACCGACGGTCCTAGCACAGATACGCAGTATTTT.